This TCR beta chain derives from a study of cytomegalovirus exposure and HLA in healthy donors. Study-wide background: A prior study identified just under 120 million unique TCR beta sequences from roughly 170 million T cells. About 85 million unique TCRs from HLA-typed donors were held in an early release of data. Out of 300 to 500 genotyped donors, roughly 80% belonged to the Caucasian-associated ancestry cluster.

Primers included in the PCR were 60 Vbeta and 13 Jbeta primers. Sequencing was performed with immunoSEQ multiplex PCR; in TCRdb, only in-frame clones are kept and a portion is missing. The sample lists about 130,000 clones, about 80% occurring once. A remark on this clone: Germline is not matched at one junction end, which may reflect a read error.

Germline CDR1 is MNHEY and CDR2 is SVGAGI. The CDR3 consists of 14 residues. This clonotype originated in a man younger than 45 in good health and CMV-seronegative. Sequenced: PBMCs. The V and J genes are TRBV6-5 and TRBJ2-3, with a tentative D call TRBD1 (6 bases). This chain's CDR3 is CASKASQGTDTQYF. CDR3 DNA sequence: TGTGCTAGCAAGGCTAGCCAGGGGACAGATACGCAGTATTTT.